This TCR beta chain was obtained from a study of cytomegalovirus exposure and HLA in healthy donors. Study results and limitations: As was reported, the HLA-A and HLA-B alleles of most subjects were accurately predicted from TCR beta sequences. In vitro assays verified that three CMV-associated chains recognized CMV antigens specifically.

Germline V gene sequence: CDR1 LNHDA, CDR2 SQIVND (reference sequence). This CDR3 spans 12 amino acids. V was pared by 8 bases and J by 8 bases, with 8 bases of the junction left unmatched. A multiplex PCR was run with 60 Vbeta primers and 13 Jbeta primers. Here immunoSEQ multiplex PCR was the method, and the copy in TCRdb shows in-frame clones only, minus some. This table holds around 130,000 clones, around 85% found once. This clone was found a few times. The antigen is not known. The specimen was PBMCs. The rearrangement joins TRBV19 to TRBJ1-2, with TRBD1 identical over 7 bases. This receptor was identified in a boy aged 5-17 years in good health and CMV-seronegative. As DNA, the CDR3 is TGTGCCAGTCGGACAGGTCCAAAAGGCTACACCTTC. It codes for CASRTGPKGYTF.